These 3 T cell receptor beta chains originate from one sample sequenced in a study of blood T cell repertoires in COVID-19. Data came from immunoSEQ multiplex PCR; TCRdb stores just in-frame clones and leaves some out. The sample holds roughly 170,000 clones, about 86% seen once. The source material was peripheral blood. The receptors stem from a man between 65 and 85 years old with active or convalescent COVID-19.

This chain links TRBV27 with TRBJ2-7; no clear D. This CDR3 region has 14 residues. The V gene's germline CDR1 is MNHEY and CDR2 SMNVEV (reference sequence). V gave up 2 bases and J gave up 0 bases, with 8 bases separating them. CDR3 residues: CASSLVPDSYEQYF. In nucleotides, the CDR3 is TGTGCCAGCAGTTTAGTTCCAGACTCCTACGAGCAGTACTTC.

The chain links TRBV5-4 to TRBJ1-6, with D possibly matching TRBD1 (5 bases). Germline V lookup: CDR1 SGHNT, CDR2 YYREEE (reference sequence). This CDR3 spans 15 amino acids. The ends were cut back, 0 bases at V and 2 bases at J, with 6 bases in the middle. The CDR3 nucleotides are TGTGCCAGCAGCTTGGAACAGGCCTATAATTCACCCCTCCACTTT. Protein product: CASSLEQAYNSPLHF.

This sequence joins TRBV5-5 and TRBJ2-5; D is possibly TRBD1 (5 bases). The V end was cut by 1 base, the J end by 1 base, with 11 bases between. This CDR3 is 15 amino acids long. Germline assignment: CDR1 SGHKS and CDR2 YYEKEE (reference sequence). For the CDR3, the DNA is TGTGCCAGCAGCTTGCAACAGGCAATCCAAGAGACCCAGTACTTC. It yields the protein CASSLQQAIQETQYF.